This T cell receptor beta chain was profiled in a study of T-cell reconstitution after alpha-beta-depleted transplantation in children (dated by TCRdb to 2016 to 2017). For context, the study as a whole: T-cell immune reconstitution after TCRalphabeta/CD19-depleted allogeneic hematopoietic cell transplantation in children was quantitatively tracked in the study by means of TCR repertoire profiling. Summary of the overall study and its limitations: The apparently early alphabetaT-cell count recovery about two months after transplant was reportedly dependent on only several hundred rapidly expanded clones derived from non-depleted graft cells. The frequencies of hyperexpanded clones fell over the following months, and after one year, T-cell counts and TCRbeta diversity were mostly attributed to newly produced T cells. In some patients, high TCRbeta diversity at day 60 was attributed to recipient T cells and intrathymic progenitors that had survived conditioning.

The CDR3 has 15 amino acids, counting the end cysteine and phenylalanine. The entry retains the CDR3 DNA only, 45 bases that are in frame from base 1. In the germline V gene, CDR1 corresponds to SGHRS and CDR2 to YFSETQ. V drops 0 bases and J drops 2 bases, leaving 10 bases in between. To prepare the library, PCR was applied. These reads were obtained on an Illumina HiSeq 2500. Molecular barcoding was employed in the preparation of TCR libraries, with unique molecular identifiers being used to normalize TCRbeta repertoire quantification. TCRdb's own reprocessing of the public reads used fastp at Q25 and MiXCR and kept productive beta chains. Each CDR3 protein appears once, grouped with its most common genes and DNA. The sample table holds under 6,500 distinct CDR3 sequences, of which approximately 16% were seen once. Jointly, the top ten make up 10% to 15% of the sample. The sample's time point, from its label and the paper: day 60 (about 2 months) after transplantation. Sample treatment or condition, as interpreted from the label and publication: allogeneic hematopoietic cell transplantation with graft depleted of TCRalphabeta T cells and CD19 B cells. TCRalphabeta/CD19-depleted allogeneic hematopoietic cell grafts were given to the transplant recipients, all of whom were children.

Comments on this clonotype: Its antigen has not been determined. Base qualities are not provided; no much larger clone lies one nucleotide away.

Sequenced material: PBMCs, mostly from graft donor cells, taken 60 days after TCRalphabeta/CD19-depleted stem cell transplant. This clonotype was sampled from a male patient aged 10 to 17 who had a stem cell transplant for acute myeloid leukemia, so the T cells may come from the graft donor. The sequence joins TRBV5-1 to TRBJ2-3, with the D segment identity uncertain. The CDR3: CASSLALGNTDTQYF. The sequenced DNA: TGCGCCAGCAGCTTGGCCCTCGGAAACACAGATACGCAGTATTTT.